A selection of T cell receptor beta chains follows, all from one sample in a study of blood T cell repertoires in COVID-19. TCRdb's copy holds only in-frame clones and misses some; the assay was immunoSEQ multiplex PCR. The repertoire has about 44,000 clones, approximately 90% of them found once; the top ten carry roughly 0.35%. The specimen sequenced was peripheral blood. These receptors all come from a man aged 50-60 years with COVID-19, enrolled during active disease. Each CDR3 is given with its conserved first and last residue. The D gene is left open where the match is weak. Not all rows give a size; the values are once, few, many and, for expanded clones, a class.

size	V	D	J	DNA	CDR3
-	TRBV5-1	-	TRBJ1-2	TGCGCCAGCAGCTTGGACGGGGTTGCCCGGCTCTATGGCTACACCTTC	CASSLDGVARLYGYTF
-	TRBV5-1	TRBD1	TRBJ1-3	TGCGCCAGCAGCCCTGGACAGGGGCTGAGAAACACCATATATTTT	CASSPGQGLRNTIYF
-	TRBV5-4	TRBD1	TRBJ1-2	TGTGCCAGCAGCCCCCGGGACAGGTTCTATGGCTACACCTTC	CASSPRDRFYGYTF
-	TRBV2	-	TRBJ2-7	TGTGCCAGCAGTGAAGCATATAAGGGGGAAGAGCAGTACTTC	CASSEAYKGEEQYF
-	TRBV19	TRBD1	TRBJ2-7	TGTGCCAGTAAGATAGGCGGGACAGGCGGGTACGAGCAGTACTTC	CASKIGGTGGYEQYF
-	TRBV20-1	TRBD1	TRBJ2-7	TGCAGTGCTAGTGGGACAGGGTCGACCTACGAGCAGTACTTC	CSASGTGSTYEQYF
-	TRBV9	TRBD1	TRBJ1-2	TGTGCCAGCAGCCCCCCGACAGGGACCTACTATGGCTACACCTTC	CASSPPTGTYYGYTF
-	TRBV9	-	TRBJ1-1	TGTGCCAGCAGCGTAGATATGGGAGGTTACACTGAAGCTTTCTTT	CASSVDMGGYTEAFF
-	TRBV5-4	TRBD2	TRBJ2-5	TGTGCCAGCAGCTTGGGAGCCGGGACTAGCGGGACGGAGACCCAGTACTTC	CASSLGAGTSGTETQYF
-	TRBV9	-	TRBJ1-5	TGTGCCAGCAGCGCTGACAGGAGCAATCAGCCCCAGCATTTT	CASSADRSNQPQHF
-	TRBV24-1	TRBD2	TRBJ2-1	TGTGCCACCAGTGACCCCGGGACTAGCGGGAGTGGTGGGTCATACAATGAGCAGTTCTTC	CATSDPGTSGSGGSYNEQFF
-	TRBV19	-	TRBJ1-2	TGTGCCAGTAGTATAGATTTATCTCTGACAGCTACCGGATTCTATGGCTACACCTTC	CASSIDLSLTATGFYGYTF
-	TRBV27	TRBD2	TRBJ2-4	TGTGCCAGCAGGGGGCGGGAGCCCCCTGAAGGGCACTTC	CASRGREPPEGHF
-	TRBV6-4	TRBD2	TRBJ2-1	TGTGCCAGCAGTGACATGAGGGGCTCGGGTCCTAGCGGGAGGGCCGGGAGGAGGGAGCAGTTCTTC	CASSDMRGSGPSGRAGRREQFF
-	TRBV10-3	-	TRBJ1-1	TGTGCCATCAGTGCTGTCCTGAACACTGAAGCTTTCTTT	CAISAVLNTEAFF
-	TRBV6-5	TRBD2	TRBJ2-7	TGTGCCAGCAGTTCAGGGACTAGCGGGTTCCCAAACGAGCAGTACTTC	CASSSGTSGFPNEQYF
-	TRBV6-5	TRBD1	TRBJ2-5	TGTGCCAGCAGCCGAGGGACAGGCCAGGAGACCCAGTACTTC	CASSRGTGQETQYF
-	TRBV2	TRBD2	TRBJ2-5	TGTGCCAGCAGTAGGACTAGCGGGAGGGTGGAGACCCAGTACTTC	CASSRTSGRVETQYF
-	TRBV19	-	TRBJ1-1	TGTGCCAGTAGTATCGGAGGAGGCGGGAACACTGAAGCTTTCTTT	CASSIGGGGNTEAFF
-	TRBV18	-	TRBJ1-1	TGTGCCAGCTCACCAGGGCCAGACGCGAACACTGAAGCTTTCTTT	CASSPGPDANTEAFF
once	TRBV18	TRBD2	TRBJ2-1	TGTGCCAGCTCACCGGGACTAGCGGGAGCCAATGAGCAGTTCTTC	CASSPGLAGANEQFF
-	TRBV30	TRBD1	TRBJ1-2	TGTGCCTGGCGGGACAGTACTAACTATGGCTACACCTTC	CAWRDSTNYGYTF
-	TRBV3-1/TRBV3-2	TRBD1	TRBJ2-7	TGTGCCAGCAGCCTTAGGACAGGACCCTACGAGCAGTACTTC	CASSLRTGPYEQYF
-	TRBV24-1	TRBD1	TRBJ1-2	TGTGCCACCAGTGCCGGGACAGGCCCCTATGGCTACACCTTC	CATSAGTGPYGYTF
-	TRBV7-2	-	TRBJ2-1	TGTGCCAGCAGCTCCATGTGGAGTTGGTCCGAGCAGTTCTTC	CASSSMWSWSEQFF
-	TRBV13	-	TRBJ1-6	TGTGCCAGCAGCTTAGGGGGCGATTCACCCCTCCACTTT	CASSLGGDSPLHF
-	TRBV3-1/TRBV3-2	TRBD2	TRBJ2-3	TGTGCCAGCAGCCAAGGTGGACTAGTAACAGATACGCAGTATTTT	CASSQGGLVTDTQYF
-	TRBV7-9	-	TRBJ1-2	TGTGCCAGCAGCTTAGCCATACAGAACTATGGCTACACCTTC	CASSLAIQNYGYTF
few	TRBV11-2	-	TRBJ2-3	TGTGCCAGCAGCTTAGATGGCTTTTATACGCAGTATTTT	CASSLDGFYTQYF
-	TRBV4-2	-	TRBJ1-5	TGTGCCAGCAGCCAAGAACTGTCGGGGAGGGGTCAGCCCCAGCATTTT	CASSQELSGRGQPQHF
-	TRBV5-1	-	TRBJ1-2	TGCGCCAGCAGCGCGGACAGATGGGGCTACACCTTC	CASSADRWGYTF
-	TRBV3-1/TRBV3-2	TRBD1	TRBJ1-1	TGTGCCAGCAGCCCGCCGACAGGGGAATACACTGAAGCTTTCTTT	CASSPPTGEYTEAFF
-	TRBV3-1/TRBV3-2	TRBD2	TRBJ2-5	TGTGCCAGCAGCCAAGATCTGGCTAGCGGGAGAGGGACCCAGTACTTC	CASSQDLASGRGTQYF
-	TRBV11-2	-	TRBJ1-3	TGTGCCAGCAGCTTAAGGGACATCCCTGGAAACACCATATATTTT	CASSLRDIPGNTIYF
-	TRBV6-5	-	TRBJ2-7	TGTGCCAGCAGCCTCGACAGGACCTCCTACGAGCAGTACTTC	CASSLDRTSYEQYF
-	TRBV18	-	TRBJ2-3	TGTGCCAGCTCACCAGCGTCAGGGGCACGCACAGATACGCAGTATTTT	CASSPASGARTDTQYF
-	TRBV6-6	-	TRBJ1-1	TGTGCCGGTACCCGACTTATGGGAGGGACTGAAGCTTTCTTT	CAGTRLMGGTEAFF
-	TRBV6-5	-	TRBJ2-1	TGTGCCAGCAGGGAGGGATCCTACAATGAGCAGTTCTTC	CASREGSYNEQFF
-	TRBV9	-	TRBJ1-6	TGTGCCAGCAGCGTAACAGGGTCAGCGGAGGCACCCCTCCACTTT	CASSVTGSAEAPLHF
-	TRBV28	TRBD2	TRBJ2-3	TGTGCCAGCAGTGCTCGACTAGCGAGACTCCGGGATACGCAGTATTTT	CASSARLARLRDTQYF